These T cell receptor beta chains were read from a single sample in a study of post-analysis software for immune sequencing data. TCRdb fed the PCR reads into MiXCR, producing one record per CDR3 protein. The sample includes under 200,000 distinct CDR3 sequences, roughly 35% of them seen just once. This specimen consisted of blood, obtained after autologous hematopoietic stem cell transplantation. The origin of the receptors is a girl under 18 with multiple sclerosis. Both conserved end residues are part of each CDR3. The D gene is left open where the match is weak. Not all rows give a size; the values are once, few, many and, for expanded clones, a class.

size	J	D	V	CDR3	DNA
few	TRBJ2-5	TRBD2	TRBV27	CASSTSGGDQETQYF	TGTGCCAGCAGTACTAGCGGGGGGGACCAAGAGACCCAGTACTTC
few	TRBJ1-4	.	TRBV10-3	CAISESQGREKLFF	TGTGCCATCAGTGAGTCACAGGGCCGGGAAAAACTGTTTTTT
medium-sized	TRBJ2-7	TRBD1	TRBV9	CASSVGTGDSYEQYF	TGTGCCAGCAGCGTAGGGACAGGCGATTCCTACGAGCAGTACTTC
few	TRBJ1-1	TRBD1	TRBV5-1	CASSLRQGAGTEAFF	TGCGCCAGCAGCTTGAGACAGGGGGCGGGCACTGAAGCTTTCTTT
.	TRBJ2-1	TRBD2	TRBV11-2	CASSDRTSGSIHNEQFF	TGTGCCAGCAGCGACCGGACTAGCGGGAGTATTCACAATGAGCAGTTCTTC
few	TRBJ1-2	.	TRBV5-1	CASSLVPRVGYTF	TGCGCCAGCAGCTTAGTCCCCAGGGTTGGCTACACCTTC
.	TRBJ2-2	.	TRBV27	CASSPKVLPGVGELFF	TGTGCCAGCAGCCCCAAGGTACTCCCCGGGGTCGGGGAGCTGTTTTTT
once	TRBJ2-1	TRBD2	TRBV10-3	CATRTSGKGSSYNEQFF	TGTGCCACGCGGACTAGCGGGAAGGGGAGCTCCTACAATGAGCAGTTCTTC
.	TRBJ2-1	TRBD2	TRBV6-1	CASSRTSGYNEQFF	TGTGCCAGCAGTCGGACTAGCGGGTACAATGAGCAGTTCTTC
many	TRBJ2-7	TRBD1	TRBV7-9	CASGQGIFYEQYF	TGTGCCAGCGGACAGGGCATATTCTACGAGCAGTACTTC
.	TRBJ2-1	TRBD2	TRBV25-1	CASSEGSGMILAGHHNEQFF	TGTGCCAGCAGTGAAGGGTCGGGGATGATTTTAGCGGGACACCACAATGAGCAGTTCTTC
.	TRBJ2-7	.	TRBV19	CASSIWRGEQYF	TGTGCCAGTAGTATATGGCGAGGTGAGCAGTACTTC
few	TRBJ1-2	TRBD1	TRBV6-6	CASSSPGQGISGYTF	TGTGCCAGCAGTTCTCCGGGACAGGGGATCTCCGGCTACACCTTC
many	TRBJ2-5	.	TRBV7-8	CASSLGGHSRETQYF	TGTGCCAGCAGCTTAGGCGGACACAGTCGGGAGACCCAGTACTTC
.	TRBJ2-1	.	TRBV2	CASSGLPRSYNEQFF	TGTGCCAGCAGCGGACTCCCCCGCTCCTACAATGAGCAGTTCTTC
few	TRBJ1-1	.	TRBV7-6	CASSLSGARRTEAFF	TGTGCCAGCAGCTTATCAGGGGCGCGCCGGACTGAAGCTTTCTTT
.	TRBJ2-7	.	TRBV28	CASSITGFRSYEQYF	TGTGCCAGCAGCATAACAGGGTTTAGATCCTACGAGCAGTACTTC
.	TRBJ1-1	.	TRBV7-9	CASSVADSFLTEAFF	TGTGCCAGCAGCGTAGCGGACAGCTTCCTCACTGAAGCTTTCTTT
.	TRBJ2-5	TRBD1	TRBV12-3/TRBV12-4	CASSLGTGRREQYF	TGTGCCAGCAGTTTAGGGACAGGCCGCCGAGAGCAGTACTTC
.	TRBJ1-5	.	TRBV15	CATSREGNSNQPQHF	TGTGCCACCAGCAGAGAGGGGAATAGCAATCAGCCCCAGCATTTT
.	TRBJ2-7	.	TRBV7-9	CASSPEGSPWKYEQYF	TGTGCCAGCAGCCCGGAGGGGAGTCCATGGAAGTACGAGCAGTACTTC
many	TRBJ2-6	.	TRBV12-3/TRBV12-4	CASSNLFPSGANVLTF	TGTGCCAGCAGTAACCTATTCCCCTCTGGGGCCAACGTCCTGACTTTC
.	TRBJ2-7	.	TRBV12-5	CASSTGERYGEQYF	TGTGCTAGCTCAACCGGGGAGAGATATGGCGAGCAGTACTTC
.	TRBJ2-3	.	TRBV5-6	CASSPVDGSFPDTQYF	TGTGCCAGCAGCCCAGTGGACGGGAGCTTCCCAGATACGCAGTATTTT
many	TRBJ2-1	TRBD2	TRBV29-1	CSVRLAGNEQFF	TGCAGCGTTCGACTAGCGGGAAATGAGCAGTTCTTC
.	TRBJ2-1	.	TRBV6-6	CASSYLGPPQETQFF	TGTGCCAGCAGTTATTTAGGGCCCCCTCAAGAGACCCAGTTCTTC
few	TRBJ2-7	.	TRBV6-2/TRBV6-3	CASSYGVLDQYF	TGTGCCAGCAGTTATGGGGTCTTGGATCAGTACTTC
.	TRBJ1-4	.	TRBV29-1	CSVVMTSDEKLFF	TGCAGCGTGGTAATGACATCAGATGAAAAACTGTTTTTT
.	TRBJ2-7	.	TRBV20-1	CSATPGGYYEQYF	TGCAGTGCCACCCCGGGCGGCTACTACGAGCAGTACTTC
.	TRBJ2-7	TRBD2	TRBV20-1	CSAGNLAPGGYEQYF	TGCAGTGCTGGGAACCTTGCCCCGGGGGGCTACGAGCAGTACTTC